Listed below are T cell receptor beta chains from one sample, sequenced in a study of cytomegalovirus exposure and HLA in healthy donors. Repertoires were generated with immunoSEQ multiplex PCR, while TCRdb's copy carries only in-frame clones and drops some. The sample yields approximately 150,000 clones, roughly three quarters seen once. Material: PBMCs. Source of these receptors: a human donor in good health. The CDR3 runs from the conserved cysteine through the conserved F or W. A D gene is named only where the DNA matches it firmly. The size entry is marked missing in some rows and otherwise reads once, few, many or a size class.

>12|TRBJ2-1|TRBD2|NA|TRBV29-1
TGCAGCGTTGGGACTAGCGGGCGAGAGCAGTTCTTC
CSVGTSGREQFF
>18|TRBJ2-6|TRBD2|NA|TRBV7-2
TGTGCCAGCAGCTTAGTTCCGGGGGGGCCCTCTGGGGCCAACGTCCTGACTTTC
CASSLVPGGPSGANVLTF
>18|TRBJ2-3|TRBD2|NA|TRBV10-3
TGTGCCATCAGTGAGCAACCCACCCCTAGCGGGGTCAGATATACGCAGTATTTT
CAISEQPTPSGVRYTQYF
>16|TRBJ2-3|TRBD2|NA|TRBV19
TGTGCCAGTAACCTAGCGGGGGCACCGGGCACAGATACGCAGTATTTT
CASNLAGAPGTDTQYF
>15|TRBJ2-7|TRBD2|NA|TRBV7-3
TGTGCCAGCAGCTTGGGACTAGTTGGGACCTACGAGCAGTACTTC
CASSLGLVGTYEQYF
>13|TRBJ1-2|TRBD1|NA|TRBV29-1
TGCAGCGTGGGGGACAGGGGGCGCGATGGCTACCCCTTC
CSVGDRGRDGYPF
>13|TRBJ2-5|TRBD2|few|TRBV5-1
TGCGCCAGCAGCGTAGGCGGGAGCGAGACCCAGTACTTC
CASSVGGSETQYF
>15|TRBJ2-1|NA|few|TRBV12-5
TGTGCTAGTGGTGCCTTAGAGTCTGGGCTCAATGAGCAGTTCTTC
CASGALESGLNEQFF
>16|TRBJ2-5|TRBD2|NA|TRBV18
TGTGCCAGCTCACCGCGGGAGGAGGACCCCCCAAAGACCCAGTACTTC
CASSPREEDPPKTQYF
>15|TRBJ2-4|TRBD2|once|TRBV7-2
TGTGCCAGCAGATGGACTAGCGGCACCAAAAACATTCAGTACTTC
CASRWTSGTKNIQYF
>15|TRBJ2-7|TRBD1|NA|TRBV4-1
TGCGCCAGCAGCCCCGGACAGGCGGGCTCCTACGAGCAGTACTTC
CASSPGQAGSYEQYF
>12|TRBJ2-1|NA|NA|TRBV7-2
TGTGCCAGCAGGTCGCTAGCGACCGAGCAGTTCTTC
CASRSLATEQFF
>16|TRBJ2-4|NA|NA|TRBV2
TGTGCCAGCAGCGCCCCTGGAGGAGGCTACAAAAACATTCAGTACTTC
CASSAPGGGYKNIQYF
>16|TRBJ2-3|TRBD1|NA|TRBV4-2
TGTGCCAGCAGCCTTGACAGGGGCCAGGCCACAGATACGCAGTATTTT
CASSLDRGQATDTQYF
>14|TRBJ1-2|TRBD1|NA|TRBV27
TGTGCCAGCAGCGACAGGGGGCTTGCCTATGGCTACACCTTC
CASSDRGLAYGYTF
>15|TRBJ2-1|TRBD2|NA|TRBV6-1
TGTGCCAGCATATCCCTAGGCGGGGGGGCCAATGAGCAGTTCTTC
CASISLGGGANEQFF
>18|TRBJ1-2|TRBD1|NA|TRBV7-9
TGTGCCAGCAGCTTAGTAGTCGGGACAGAAACTCCCACCTATGGCTACACCTTC
CASSLVVGTETPTYGYTF
>14|TRBJ1-1|NA|NA|TRBV10-2
TGCGCCAGCAGTGGGGTACTGACAGTCACTGAAGCTTTCTTT
CASSGVLTVTEAFF
>13|TRBJ2-1|NA|NA|TRBV27
TGTGCCAGCAGTTTAGGGCGACCCAATGAGCAGTTCTTC
CASSLGRPNEQFF
>12|TRBJ1-5|NA|once|TRBV15
TGTGCCACCCGACGGGGCAATCAGCCCCAGCATTTT
CATRRGNQPQHF
>13|TRBJ1-2|NA|NA|TRBV29-1
TGCAGCGTTGACACAGGGATTAACTATGGCTACACCTTC
CSVDTGINYGYTF
>16|TRBJ2-1|TRBD2|NA|TRBV2
TGTGCCAGCAGCGCACCCGCTAGCGGGAGCTACAATGAGCAGTTCTTC
CASSAPASGSYNEQFF
>16|TRBJ2-6|NA|NA|TRBV10-3
TGTGCCATCAGAAACGGGAACTTCTCTGGGGCCAACGTCCTGACTTTC
CAIRNGNFSGANVLTF
>11|TRBJ1-5|NA|NA|TRBV30
TGTGCCTGGACCTTTAATCAGCCCCAGCATTTT
CAWTFNQPQHF
>17|TRBJ2-2|NA|NA|TRBV28
TGTGCCAGCAGTTTATGGGGAGTCTCTCGAGCACCCGGGGAGCTGTTTTTT
CASSLWGVSRAPGELFF
>19|TRBJ2-5|TRBD2|NA|TRBV7-2
TGTGCCAGCAGCTTAGGGCCGAGACTAGCGGGGGGTTCCCAAGAGACCCAGTACTTC
CASSLGPRLAGGSQETQYF
>11|TRBJ2-7|NA|NA|TRBV30
TGTGCCTGGGGAGGGCGGGACGAGCAGTACTTC
CAWGGRDEQYF
>14|TRBJ1-2|TRBD1|NA|TRBV30
TGTGCCTGGAGTCAAAGGGGGCCCCTCTATGGCTACACCTTC
CAWSQRGPLYGYTF
>14|TRBJ2-7|TRBD1|NA|TRBV18
TGTGCCAGCTCGCCTGGACAGGTATCCTACGAGCAGTACTTC
CASSPGQVSYEQYF
>17|TRBJ2-3|TRBD2|few|TRBV5-6
TGTGCCAGCAGCTCGGGACTAGTAAGGGTGCGCACAGATACGCAGTATTTT
CASSSGLVRVRTDTQYF
>14|TRBJ2-7|NA|NA|TRBV6-1
TGTGCCAGCAGGTCGTCGGGGAATGCCCACGAGCAGTACTTC
CASRSSGNAHEQYF
>15|TRBJ1-4|NA|NA|TRBV5-6
TGTGCCAGCAGCTTGGGGGACATAGGGCTCGAAAAACTGTTTTTT
CASSLGDIGLEKLFF
>13|TRBJ2-7|NA|once|TRBV9
TGTGCCAGCAGCTTTAGCGGTCCCTACGAGCAGTACTTC
CASSFSGPYEQYF
>17|TRBJ1-6|NA|NA|TRBV7-9
TGTGCCAGCAGCTTACGGACAGCCTTTGGATTGGGTTCACCCCTCCACTTT
CASSLRTAFGLGSPLHF
>15|TRBJ1-5|NA|NA|TRBV2
TGTGCCAGCAGTGCGATCGTACAGGATAATCAGCCCCAGCATTTT
CASSAIVQDNQPQHF
>14|TRBJ1-3|NA|NA|TRBV6-6
TGTGCCAGCAGACCACAGGGAGGGGGAAACACCATATATTTT
CASRPQGGGNTIYF
>14|TRBJ2-3|TRBD2|few|TRBV4-3
TGCGCCAGCAGCCCGGGACTAGTCACAGATACGCAGTATTTT
CASSPGLVTDTQYF
>13|TRBJ2-5|TRBD1|NA|TRBV7-2
TGTGCCAGCAGCTACGGGACAGGGGAGACCCAGTACTTC
CASSYGTGETQYF
>11|TRBJ2-7|NA|few|TRBV6-5
TGTGCCAGCAGTTACTCCTCCGAGCAGTACTTC
CASSYSSEQYF
>15|TRBJ2-1|TRBD2|few|TRBV7-3
TGTGCCAGCAGCGAGAGCGGGAGCGCCTACAATGAGCAGTTCTTC
CASSESGSAYNEQFF
>13|TRBJ2-1|TRBD1|NA|TRBV5-6
TGTGCCAGCAAAAACAGGGGTAGAAATGAGCAGTTCTTC
CASKNRGRNEQFF
>13|TRBJ2-1|NA|NA|TRBV9
TGTGCCAGCAGCCCTCGACTACGCAATGAGCAGTTCTTC
CASSPRLRNEQFF
>17|TRBJ2-1|TRBD1|NA|TRBV11-3
TGTGCCAGCAGCTTAGAAGTAGGGACAGGGGCTGGCAATGAGCAGTTCTTC
CASSLEVGTGAGNEQFF
>14|TRBJ2-7|TRBD1|NA|TRBV5-5
TGTGCCAGCAGCTTGGCTCAGGGGGCCATCGAGCAGTACTTC
CASSLAQGAIEQYF
>14|TRBJ2-7|NA|NA|TRBV7-9
TGTGCCAGCAGCTTAGAAGTAGCCTCCTACGAGCAGTACTTC
CASSLEVASYEQYF
>13|TRBJ2-5|NA|NA|TRBV7-9
TGTGCCAGCAGCCCCCAAGCGGGCGAGACCCAGTACTTC
CASSPQAGETQYF
>15|TRBJ2-1|TRBD2|NA|TRBV4-1
TGCGCCAGCAGCCAAGAAGGTCTAGCGGACAATGAGCAGTTCTTC
CASSQEGLADNEQFF
>16|TRBJ1-1|NA|NA|TRBV7-2
TGTGCCAGCAGCTTAATCTGGCCAGGGCGGAACACTGAAGCTTTCTTT
CASSLIWPGRNTEAFF
>14|TRBJ1-2|NA|NA|TRBV6-6
TGTGCCAGCAGTTCTTTGGGGGCAAGCTATGGCTACACCTTC
CASSSLGASYGYTF
>16|TRBJ2-7|TRBD2|NA|TRBV5-6
TGTGCCAGCAGCTTGACTAGCGGGAGGTCCGACTACGAGCAGTACTTC
CASSLTSGRSDYEQYF
>14|TRBJ1-1|TRBD1|NA|TRBV19
TGTGCCAGTAACCTACAGGGGGGGGACACTGAAGCTTTCTTT
CASNLQGGDTEAFF
>15|TRBJ2-7|NA|NA|TRBV11-2
TGTGCCAGCAGCCCCCTGGGGCAGAAGAGCTACGAGCAGTACTTC
CASSPLGQKSYEQYF
>16|TRBJ2-3|TRBD2|NA|TRBV4-3
TGCGCCAGCAGCCCCATAGCGGGAGTGGGGGCAGATACGCAGTATTTT
CASSPIAGVGADTQYF
>15|TRBJ1-5|TRBD1|NA|TRBV7-2
TGTGCCAGCAGCCGAGGACAGGGCCCCAATCAGCCCCAGCATTTT
CASSRGQGPNQPQHF
>12|TRBJ2-1|NA|medium-sized|TRBV6-4
TGTGCCAGCAGTTCGGGGGACAATGAGCAGTTCTTC
CASSSGDNEQFF
>16|TRBJ2-5|TRBD1|NA|TRBV19
TGTGCCACGAAAAGAGGGACAGGGGGCTGGCAAGAGACCCAGTACTTC
CATKRGTGGWQETQYF
>15|TRBJ2-3|TRBD1|NA|TRBV5-1
TGCGCCAGCAGCACCGGACAGGGTCGCACAGATACGCAGTATTTT
CASSTGQGRTDTQYF